This passage covers 2 T cell receptor beta chains from one sample sequenced in a study of OX40 agonist ivuxolimab in advanced cancers. Profiling relied on immunoSEQ multiplex PCR, and the TCRdb table lists in-frame clones only, not all of them. The data contain under 25,000 clones, roughly 69% of them singletons. The sequencing used CD4+ or CD8+ T cells sorted from blood, collected in a trial of the OX40 agonist ivuxolimab. These receptors all stem from an adult with an advanced solid tumor such as melanoma, head and neck, liver or kidney cancer.

This rearrangement joins TRBV13 to TRBJ1-2; D gene ambiguous. Trimming took off 5 bases at V and 2 bases at J, with 12 bases between the two ends. CDR1 PRHDT and CDR2 FYEKMQ come from the germline V gene (reference sequence). The CDR3 runs 14 residues. This CDR3 is CASSESVGNYGYTF. The CDR3 region has the DNA TGTGCCAGCAGCGAGAGCGTAGGGAACTATGGCTACACCTTC.

The chain recombines TRBV7-8 with TRBJ2-7; 11 bases fit TRBD1. The junction had 5 bases not matched to a gene; V was cut back by 5 bases and J by 2 bases. Germline loops: CDR1 SGHVS, CDR2 FQNEAQ. The CDR3 contains 15 residues. As DNA, the CDR3 is TGTGCCAGCAGCCCCTGGACAGGGGGCACCTACGAGCAGTACTTC. It is translated as CASSPWTGGTYEQYF.